This T cell receptor (beta chain) is drawn from a study of blood T cell repertoires in COVID-19. At the level of the study: Both acute and convalescent COVID-19 samples were obtained from the United States, Italy and Spain. PBMCs, B-cell-depleted T cells, or T cells were the source of the cDNA or gDNA that made up the material.

Deletions cut 4 bases from V and 2 bases from J, with 15 bases between. CDR1 and CDR2 (germline): MNHEY, SMNVEV (reference sequence). This CDR3 spans 16 amino acids. In the original workflow: The assay estimated nucleated cells by amplifying reference gene primers. The protocol was immunoSEQ multiplex PCR, while the TCRdb copy is restricted to in-frame clones and leaves out a portion. D and trimming were read from the DNA, whereas the V and J calls and clone size are those reported in that table. The table includes fewer than 200,000 clones, 75% to 90% detected once. The source is a man in his 60s with acute or convalescent COVID-19. The chain has TRBV27 and TRBJ2-1; D perhaps matches TRBD2 (6 bases). The sample comprised peripheral blood. In nucleotides, the CDR3 is TGTGCCAGCAGTTACTGGTCCTCTAGCGCCTACAATGAGCAGTTCTTC. Translated: CASSYWSSSAYNEQFF.